The TCR beta chain described here comes from a study of cytotoxic CD8 clonotypes in ibrutinib-treated CLL. Looking at the study overall: Collecting the response samples happened after a median 12 months of treatment, with a range of 6 to 36.

Looked up from germline, CDR1 is SGHDT and CDR2 is YYEEEE. V gave up 2 bases and J gave up 2 bases, with 8 bases separating them. This CDR3 contains 13 residues. Sequenced by immunoSEQ multiplex PCR; TCRdb stores in-frame clones only, minus some. The top ten clones hold roughly 18% of a sample with more than 8,500 clones, 61% of them seen once. This sequence was found in a human donor with chronic lymphocytic leukemia. The material sequenced was PBMCs, taken before ibrutinib treatment. This rearrangement joins TRBV5-6 to TRBJ2-7; D remains ambiguous. CDR3 protein: CASSLGPPYEQYF. The CDR3 nucleotides are TGTGCCAGCAGCTTAGGGCCCCCCTACGAGCAGTACTTC.